Listed below are T cell receptor beta chains from one sample, sequenced in a study of blood T cells in healthy people across ages. MiXCR was run by TCRdb on the 5' RACE reads, yielding one entry per CDR3 protein. This repertoire shows 1.2 million to 1.5 million distinct CDR3 sequences, 42% found once; its top ten account for 7.9%. The sample was blood. The receptors come from a woman aged 18-29 years in good health. Both conserved end residues are part of each CDR3. D genes are given only for firm matches. A row's size may be missing; if present it is once, few, many or a size class.

j_call,v_call,d_call,clone_size,cdr3_aa,cdr3_nt
TRBJ2-1,TRBV21-1,NA,NA,CASSKTGRQGFGEQFF,TGTGCCAGCAGCAAAACCGGTCGGCAGGGGTTCGGTGAGCAGTTCTTC
TRBJ1-2,TRBV6-6,NA,NA,CATTDQAENYGYTF,TGTGCCACAACCGACCAGGCGGAGAACTATGGCTACACCTTC
TRBJ1-6,TRBV10-3,TRBD1,NA,CAIKTGSENNSPLHF,TGTGCCATCAAGACAGGGAGCGAGAATAATTCACCCCTCCACTTT
TRBJ2-7,TRBV7-3,TRBD2,NA,CASSSREGPEQYF,TGTGCCAGCAGCTCTCGGGAGGGACCCGAGCAGTACTTC
TRBJ2-1,TRBV6-1,NA,NA,CASSEARGFSYNGQFF,TGTGCCAGCAGTGAAGCGCGGGGCTTTTCCTACAATGGGCAGTTCTTC
TRBJ2-2,TRBV20-1,TRBD1,NA,CSAAAGTANTGELFF,TGCAGTGCGGCGGCCGGGACAGCGAACACCGGGGAGCTGTTTTTT
TRBJ2-3,TRBV5-1,TRBD1,few,CASSAGTVSTDTQYF,TGCGCCAGCAGCGCCGGGACAGTGAGCACAGATACGCAGTATTTT
TRBJ2-1,TRBV7-9,TRBD2,few,CASSLGGSGSSYNEQFF,TGTGCCAGCAGCTTAGGTGGTAGCGGGAGCTCCTACAATGAGCAGTTCTTC
TRBJ1-2,TRBV12-3/TRBV12-4,NA,few,CASSLMGRYGYTF,TGTGCCAGCAGTTTAATGGGGCGGTATGGCTACACCTTC
TRBJ2-5,TRBV6-6,NA,few,CAATERAQETQYF,TGTGCCGCCACGGAGCGAGCCCAAGAGACCCAGTACTTC
TRBJ2-5,TRBV20-1,NA,few,CSASLAGPDQETQYF,TGCAGTGCTTCCCTGGCGGGGCCCGATCAAGAGACCCAGTACTTC
TRBJ1-1,TRBV6-5,NA,few,CASSYSNPGGAEAFF,TGTGCCAGCAGTTACTCGAATCCGGGCGGGGCTGAAGCTTTCTTT
TRBJ1-2,TRBV7-9,TRBD1,NA,CVSRTTGASYGYTF,TGTGTCAGCAGGACGACAGGGGCCTCCTATGGCTACACCTTC
TRBJ2-3,TRBV5-1,TRBD2,NA,CASSSGTSGNPTRIGTQYF,TGCGCCAGCAGCTCCGGGACTAGCGGGAACCCGACGAGGATCGGTACGCAGTATTTT
TRBJ2-7,TRBV29-1,TRBD1,NA,CSVGQGAHEQYF,TGCAGCGTGGGACAGGGGGCCCACGAGCAGTACTTC
TRBJ1-1,TRBV10-3,NA,few,CAISGRDGNTEAFF,TGTGCCATCAGTGGCCGGGACGGGAACACTGAAGCTTTCTTT
TRBJ2-1,TRBV12-3/TRBV12-4,TRBD2,many,CATSREGLNEQFF,TGTGCCACCAGCCGGGAGGGGCTCAATGAGCAGTTCTTC
TRBJ2-7,TRBV5-6,NA,NA,CASILANSYEQYF,TGTGCCAGCATCCTTGCGAACTCCTACGAGCAGTACTTC
TRBJ2-3,TRBV7-9,TRBD1,few,CASSFKTGGTDTQYF,TGTGCCAGCAGCTTCAAGACAGGGGGCACAGATACGCAGTATTTT
TRBJ2-1,TRBV18,TRBD1,NA,CASSLQPQGAMVNEQFF,TGTGCCAGCTCACTTCAACCACAGGGGGCAATGGTGAATGAGCAGTTCTTC
TRBJ2-7,TRBV13,NA,few,CASTRGDSRSYEQYF,TGTGCCAGCACCCGGGGGGACAGCCGCTCCTACGAGCAGTACTTC
TRBJ2-1,TRBV7-2,TRBD2,few,CASSLKGPGGVSGEQFF,TGTGCCAGCAGCTTAAAGGGCCCCGGGGGGGTCAGCGGTGAGCAGTTCTTC
TRBJ2-5,TRBV7-9,TRBD2,NA,CASSFPGLAGPSSNEQYF,TGTGCCAGCAGCTTTCCGGGACTAGCGGGACCGTCTTCCAATGAGCAGTACTTC
TRBJ2-7,TRBV13,NA,few,CASSLPGHSYEQYF,TGTGCCAGCAGCTTACCGGGGCACTCCTACGAGCAGTACTTC
TRBJ2-2,TRBV5-1,TRBD2,NA,CASSLTSGSPNTGELFF,TGCGCCAGCAGCTTGACTAGCGGGAGTCCCAACACCGGGGAGCTGTTTTTT
TRBJ2-1,TRBV4-1,TRBD1,few,CASSQEARGNEQFF,TGCGCCAGCAGCCAAGAGGCCAGGGGGAATGAGCAGTTCTTC
TRBJ1-1,TRBV10-3,TRBD1,few,CAISESRAGGSEAFF,TGTGCCATCAGTGAGTCGAGGGCAGGGGGTAGTGAAGCTTTCTTT
TRBJ1-6,TRBV20-1,TRBD1,NA,CSARGTGRSLESPLHF,TGCAGTGCTAGGGGGACAGGGAGATCATTAGAATCACCCCTCCACTTT
TRBJ2-5,TRBV19,NA,NA,CASSIVVQETQYF,TGTGCCAGTAGTATTGTTGTCCAAGAGACCCAGTACTTC
TRBJ1-6,TRBV20-1,NA,few,CTVAQDYNSPLHF,TGCACCGTAGCACAGGACTATAATTCACCCCTCCACTTT
TRBJ2-4,TRBV7-2,NA,NA,CASSSPPSVNIQYF,TGTGCCAGCAGCTCTCCCCCGAGTGTTAACATTCAGTACTTC
TRBJ2-3,TRBV6-2/TRBV6-3,NA,few,CASSYPPGQGREDTQYF,TGTGCCAGCAGTTACCCCCCGGGGCAGGGCCGTGAAGATACGCAGTATTTT
TRBJ2-2,TRBV7-9,NA,NA,CASPLRGDTGELFF,TGTGCCAGCCCCCTTAGAGGGGACACCGGGGAGCTGTTTTTT
TRBJ1-2,TRBV20-1,NA,NA,CSARPGPKIGHGYTF,TGCAGTGCTAGACCGGGACCTAAGATTGGCCATGGCTACACCTTC
TRBJ2-3,TRBV24-1,NA,few,CATSDTTGGGRPDTQYF,TGTGCCACCAGTGATACTACAGGCGGAGGGAGGCCAGATACGCAGTATTTT
TRBJ1-2,TRBV12-3/TRBV12-4,NA,NA,CASSLVGEPWSYTF,TGTGCCAGCAGTTTAGTCGGGGAGCCTTGGAGCTACACCTTC
TRBJ1-6,TRBV6-6,NA,few,CASSYSLVGNGNSPLHF,TGTGCCAGCAGTTACTCGCTTGTGGGAAACGGCAATTCACCCCTCCACTTT
TRBJ2-3,TRBV7-8,NA,NA,CASSPYFLETDTQYF,TGTGCCAGCAGCCCGTACTTTCTGGAGACAGATACGCAGTATTTT
TRBJ2-3,TRBV9,NA,once,CASSENRGRTAQYF,TGTGCCAGCAGCGAGAACCGGGGGAGGACAGCGCAGTATTTT
TRBJ2-1,TRBV29-1,TRBD2,NA,CSAGLAGPYEQFF,TGCAGCGCGGGACTAGCGGGCCCCTATGAGCAGTTCTTC
TRBJ2-5,TRBV7-9,TRBD1,NA,CASSLGDRALETQYF,TGTGCCAGCAGCTTAGGGGACAGGGCTTTGGAGACCCAGTACTTC
TRBJ2-7,TRBV7-2,TRBD1,few,CASSLRTGGRDEQYF,TGTGCCAGCAGCCTCCGGACAGGGGGCAGGGACGAGCAGTACTTC
TRBJ2-5,TRBV10-3,TRBD1,few,CAISESGGLTGVQETQYF,TGTGCCATCAGTGAGTCGGGGGGTTTGACAGGGGTCCAAGAGACCCAGTACTTC
TRBJ2-1,TRBV7-2,NA,few,CASSFDSGHNEQFF,TGTGCCAGCAGCTTCGATTCAGGCCACAATGAGCAGTTCTTC
TRBJ2-1,TRBV12-3/TRBV12-4,NA,few,CASRYYNEQFF,TGTGCCAGCAGGTATTACAATGAGCAGTTCTTC
TRBJ1-6,TRBV5-1,NA,NA,CASSVGTESYNSPLHF,TGCGCCAGCAGTGTCGGGACGGAGTCCTATAATTCACCCCTCCACTTT
TRBJ2-1,TRBV5-1,NA,few,CASSLISADIRLGGVQQFF,TGCGCCAGCAGCTTGATCTCCGCCGACATTCGGCTAGGTGGGGTTCAACAGTTCTTC
TRBJ1-1,TRBV12-3/TRBV12-4,TRBD1,NA,CASSPTDRPLNTEAFF,TGTGCCAGCAGCCCGACGGACAGGCCTTTGAACACTGAAGCTTTCTTT
TRBJ2-3,TRBV11-2,TRBD2,NA,CASSLVAGGTNTDTQYF,TGTGCCAGCAGCTTAGTAGCGGGAGGCACCAACACAGATACGCAGTATTTT
TRBJ2-3,TRBV12-3/TRBV12-4,NA,NA,CASSFRGSAVLRTDTQYF,TGTGCCAGCAGTTTTCGAGGATCAGCGGTTCTCCGCACAGATACGCAGTATTTT
TRBJ1-1,TRBV13,TRBD1,NA,CASSTRQGTFEAFF,TGTGCCAGCAGCACCCGACAGGGGACTTTCGAAGCTTTCTTT
TRBJ1-5,TRBV13,NA,NA,CASSLGGGTNQPQHF,TGTGCCAGCAGCTTAGGAGGGGGGACCAATCAGCCCCAGCATTTT
TRBJ2-3,TRBV20-1,NA,many,CSARLAADTQYF,TGCAGTGCTAGACTAGCAGCGGATACGCAGTATTTT